What follows is one TCR beta chain and its context. Use of 60 Vbeta and 13 Jbeta primers characterized the PCR. Clones were sequenced by immunoSEQ multiplex PCR, and TCRdb holds only the in-frame ones, with some missing. The repertoire holds 200,000 to 300,000 clones, 70% to 90% seen once, with less than 8.5% in the top ten. This entry comes from a study of cytomegalovirus exposure and HLA in healthy donors. All the people who gave samples were healthy bone marrow donors. The CDR3 spans 13 residues. V was pared by 6 bases and J by 9 bases, with 16 bases between. The germline CDR1 and CDR2 sequences are SGHDT and YYEEEE.

V usage is TRBV5-6 and J usage is TRBJ2-1; D may be TRBD2 (6 bases). The sample comprised PBMCs. The TCR was taken from a woman aged 60-70 years in good health and CMV-seropositive. The CDR3 DNA is TGTGCCAGCATTCCTTTCCGGGGAGGTGAGCAGTTCTTC. Protein: CASIPFRGGEQFF.